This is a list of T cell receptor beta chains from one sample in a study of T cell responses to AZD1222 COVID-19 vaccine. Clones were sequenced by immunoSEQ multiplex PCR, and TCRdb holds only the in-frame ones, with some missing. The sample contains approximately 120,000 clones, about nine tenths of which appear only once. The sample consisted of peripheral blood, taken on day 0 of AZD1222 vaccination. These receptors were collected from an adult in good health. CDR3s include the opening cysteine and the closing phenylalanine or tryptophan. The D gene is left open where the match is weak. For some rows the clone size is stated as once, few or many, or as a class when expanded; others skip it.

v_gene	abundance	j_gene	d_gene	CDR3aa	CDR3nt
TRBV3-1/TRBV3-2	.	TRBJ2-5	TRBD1	CASSQGGRGETQYF	TGTGCCAGCAGCCAAGGGGGCAGGGGGGAGACCCAGTACTTC
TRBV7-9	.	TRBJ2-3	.	CASSGPREDPHTDTQYF	TGTGCCAGCAGTGGTCCGAGGGAGGACCCCCACACAGATACGCAGTATTTT
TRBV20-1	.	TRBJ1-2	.	CSARDIEGYTF	TGCAGTGCTAGAGACATTGAAGGCTACACCTTC
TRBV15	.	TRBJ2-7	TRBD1	CATSREETGEQYF	TGTGCCACCAGCAGAGAAGAGACAGGGGAGCAGTACTTC
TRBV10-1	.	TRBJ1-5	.	CARIDTHNQPQHF	TGCGCCAGGATAGACACCCATAATCAGCCCCAGCATTTT
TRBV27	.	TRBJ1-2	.	CASSLKTESYGYTF	TGTGCCAGCAGTTTAAAGACGGAAAGCTATGGCTACACCTTC
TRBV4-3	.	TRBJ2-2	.	CASSQEALNGELFF	TGCGCCAGCAGCCAAGAGGCGCTAAACGGGGAGCTGTTTTTT
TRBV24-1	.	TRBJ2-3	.	CATSDPGVVDTQYF	TGTGCCACCAGTGACCCAGGGGTGGTGGATACGCAGTATTTT
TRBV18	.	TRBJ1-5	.	CASSPSGQLYSNQPQHF	TGTGCCAGCTCACCATCTGGACAGCTCTATAGCAATCAGCCCCAGCATTTT
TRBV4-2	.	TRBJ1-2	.	CASSQGGDDGYTF	TGTGCCAGCAGCCAAGGGGGGGATGATGGCTACACCTTC
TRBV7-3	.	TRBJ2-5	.	CASSPYGRGTQYF	TGTGCCAGCAGCCCCTACGGTCGAGGGACCCAGTACTTC
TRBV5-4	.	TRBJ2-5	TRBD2	CASSLPLAGGPETQYF	TGTGCCAGCAGCCTTCCCTTAGCGGGGGGGCCCGAGACCCAGTACTTC
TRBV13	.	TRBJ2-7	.	CASSSRTDLNEQYF	TGTGCCAGCAGCTCCCGGACAGATTTGAACGAGCAGTACTTC
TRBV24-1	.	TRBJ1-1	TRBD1	CATRSGQGLNTEAFF	TGTGCCACCAGGAGTGGACAGGGGCTGAACACTGAAGCTTTCTTT
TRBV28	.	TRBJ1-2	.	CASSLGNTGGYTF	TGTGCCAGCAGTTTGGGCAACACAGGTGGCTACACCTTC
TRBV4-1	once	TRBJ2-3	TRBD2	CASSQEAGSTDTQYF	TGCGCCAGCAGCCAAGAAGCGGGGAGTACAGATACGCAGTATTTT
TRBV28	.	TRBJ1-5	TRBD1	CASSRTQGAPNQPQHF	TGTGCCAGCAGTCGAACCCAGGGGGCCCCTAATCAGCCCCAGCATTTT
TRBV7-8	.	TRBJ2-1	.	CASSHRAGLDNEQFF	TGTGCCAGCAGCCACCGGGCCGGGCTGGACAATGAGCAGTTCTTC
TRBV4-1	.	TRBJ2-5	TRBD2	CASSPGRSGTSMPKGTAAQYF	TGCGCCAGCAGCCCAGGGCGGAGTGGGACTAGTATGCCGAAGGGGACCGCGGCCCAGTACTTC
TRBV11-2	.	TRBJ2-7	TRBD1	CASSLRDRAYEQYF	TGTGCCAGCAGCTTACGGGACAGGGCCTACGAGCAGTACTTC
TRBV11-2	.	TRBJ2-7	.	CASSLGGGYEQYF	TGTGCCAGCAGCTTGGGGGGTGGCTACGAGCAGTACTTC
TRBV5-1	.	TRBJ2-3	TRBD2	CASSLRVSSGVTDTQYF	TGCGCCAGCAGCTTGAGGGTCTCTAGCGGAGTCACAGATACGCAGTATTTT
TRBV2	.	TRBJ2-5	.	CASSAAWETQYF	TGTGCCAGCAGTGCAGCTTGGGAGACCCAGTACTTC
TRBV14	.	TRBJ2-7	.	CASSQDLWVQYF	TGTGCCAGCAGCCAAGATCTGTGGGTGCAGTACTTC
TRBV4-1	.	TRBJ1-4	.	CASSQGGGHSTNEKLFF	TGCGCCAGCAGCCAAGGAGGAGGCCATTCAACTAATGAAAAACTGTTTTTT
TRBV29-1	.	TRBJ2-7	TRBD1	CSVAPGQLHYEQYF	TGCAGCGTTGCCCCGGGACAGCTTCACTACGAGCAGTACTTC
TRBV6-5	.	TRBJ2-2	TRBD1	CASSPRGHGGELFF	TGTGCCAGCAGCCCGAGGGGGCATGGCGGGGAGCTGTTTTTT
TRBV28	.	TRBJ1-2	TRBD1	CASRTTGGGPYGYTF	TGTGCCAGCAGGACAACAGGGGGGGGCCCCTATGGCTACACCTTC
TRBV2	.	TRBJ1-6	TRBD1	CASRRTGGGSGSPLHF	TGTGCCAGCAGGCGAACAGGGGGAGGGAGCGGTTCACCCCTCCACTTT
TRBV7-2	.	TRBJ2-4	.	CASSLVGTSAKNIQYF	TGTGCCAGCAGCTTAGTAGGGACATCAGCCAAAAACATTCAGTACTTC
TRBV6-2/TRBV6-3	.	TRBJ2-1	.	CASSSSGVNEQFF	TGTGCCAGCAGTTCCTCGGGGGTGAATGAGCAGTTCTTC
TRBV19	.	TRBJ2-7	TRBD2	CASSTRGAGGYEQYF	TGTGCCAGTAGTACCCGCGGAGCGGGAGGGTACGAGCAGTACTTC
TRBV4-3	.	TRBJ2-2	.	CASSSGGLWAGELFF	TGCGCCAGCAGCTCCGGAGGGCTGTGGGCCGGGGAGCTGTTTTTT
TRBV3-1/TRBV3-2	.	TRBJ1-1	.	CASSQLAQAQVAFF	TGTGCCAGCAGCCAATTGGCACAGGCCCAGGTAGCTTTCTTT
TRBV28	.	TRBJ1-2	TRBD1	CASSPFQGDSHYGYTF	TGTGCCAGCAGTCCATTCCAGGGGGACAGTCACTATGGCTACACCTTC
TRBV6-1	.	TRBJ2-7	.	CASSEAYEQYF	TGTGCCAGCAGTGAAGCATACGAGCAGTACTTC
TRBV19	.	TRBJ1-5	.	CASSMTADPSNQPQHF	TGTGCCAGTAGTATGACGGCAGACCCTAGCAATCAGCCCCAGCATTTT
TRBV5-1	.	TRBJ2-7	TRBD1	CASSPGQATLREQYF	TGCGCCAGCAGCCCGGGACAGGCCACCTTGAGGGAGCAGTACTTC
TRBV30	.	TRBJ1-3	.	CAWKRDSGNTIYF	TGTGCCTGGAAACGGGACTCTGGAAACACCATATATTTT
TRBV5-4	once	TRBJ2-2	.	CASSPGSGPAGELFF	TGTGCCAGCAGCCCGGGATCAGGGCCCGCCGGGGAGCTGTTTTTT
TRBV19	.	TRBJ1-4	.	CASRWAPGEKLFF	TGTGCCAGTCGCTGGGCCCCTGGGGAAAAACTGTTTTTT
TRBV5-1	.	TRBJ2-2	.	CASSPRTGELFF	TGCGCCAGCAGCCCCCGCACCGGGGAGCTGTTTTTT
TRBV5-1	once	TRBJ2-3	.	CASSLNPGLTDTQYF	TGCGCCAGCAGCTTGAATCCGGGGCTTACAGATACGCAGTATTTT
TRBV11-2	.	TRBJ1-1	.	CASSSNYREPGTEAFF	TGTGCCAGCAGCTCTAACTACCGGGAACCGGGAACTGAAGCTTTCTTT
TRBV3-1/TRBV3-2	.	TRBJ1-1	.	CASSQDLAANTEAFF	TGTGCCAGCAGCCAAGATCTTGCAGCCAACACTGAAGCTTTCTTT
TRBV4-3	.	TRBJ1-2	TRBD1	CASSQELTSTGWAGYTF	TGCGCCAGCAGCCAAGAGTTGACTTCGACAGGGTGGGCTGGCTACACCTTC
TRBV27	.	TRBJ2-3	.	CASRYIDTQYF	TGTGCCAGCAGGTATATTGATACGCAGTATTTT
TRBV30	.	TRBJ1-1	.	CAWNLSPTEAFF	TGTGCCTGGAATCTCTCCCCCACTGAAGCTTTCTTT
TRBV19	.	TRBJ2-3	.	CASRNHRAPSTDTQYF	TGTGCCAGTAGGAATCACCGGGCCCCTAGCACAGATACGCAGTATTTT
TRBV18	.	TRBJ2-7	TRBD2	CASSPRTSGSYEQYF	TGTGCCAGCTCACCACGGACTAGCGGTTCCTACGAGCAGTACTTC
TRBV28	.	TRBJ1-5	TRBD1	CASRLQGTNQPQHF	TGTGCCAGCAGGCTACAGGGGACGAATCAGCCCCAGCATTTT
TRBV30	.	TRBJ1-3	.	CAWGRLSGNTIYF	TGTGCCTGGGGAAGGCTCTCTGGAAACACCATATATTTT
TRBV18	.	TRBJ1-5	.	CASSGAQSNQPQHF	TGTGCCAGCTCAGGGGCCCAGAGCAATCAGCCCCAGCATTTT
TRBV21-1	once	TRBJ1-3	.	CASSKEVGNTIYF	TGTGCCAGCAGCAAAGAGGTTGGAAACACCATATATTTT
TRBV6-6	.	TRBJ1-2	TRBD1	CASSHPDRVGDGYTF	TGTGCCAGCAGCCATCCGGACAGGGTAGGCGATGGCTACACCTTC
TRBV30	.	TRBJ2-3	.	CAWSIVGSGTDTQYF	TGTGCCTGGAGTATCGTAGGGAGTGGCACAGATACGCAGTATTTT
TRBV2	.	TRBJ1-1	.	CASSPRTAFGTEAFF	TGTGCCAGCAGCCCTCGGACGGCCTTTGGGACTGAAGCTTTCTTT